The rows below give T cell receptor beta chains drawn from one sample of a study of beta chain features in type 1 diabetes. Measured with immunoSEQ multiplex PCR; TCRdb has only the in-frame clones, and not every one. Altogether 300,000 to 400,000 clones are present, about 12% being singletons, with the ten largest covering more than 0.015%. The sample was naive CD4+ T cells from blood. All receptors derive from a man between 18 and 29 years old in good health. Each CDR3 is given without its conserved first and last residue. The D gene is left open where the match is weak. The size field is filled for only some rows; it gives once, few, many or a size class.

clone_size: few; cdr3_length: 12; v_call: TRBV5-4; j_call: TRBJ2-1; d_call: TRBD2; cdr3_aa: ASSLTGGDNEQF
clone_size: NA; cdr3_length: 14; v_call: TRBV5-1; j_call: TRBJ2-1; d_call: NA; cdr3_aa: ASSLVTSSSYNEQF
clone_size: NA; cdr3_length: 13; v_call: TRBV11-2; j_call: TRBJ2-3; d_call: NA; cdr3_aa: ASSPWTSSTDTQY
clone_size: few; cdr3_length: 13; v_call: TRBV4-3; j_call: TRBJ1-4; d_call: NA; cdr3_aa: ASSQGGGPPTKLF
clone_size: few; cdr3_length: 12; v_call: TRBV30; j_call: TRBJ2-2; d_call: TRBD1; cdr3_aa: AWRGTGNTGELF
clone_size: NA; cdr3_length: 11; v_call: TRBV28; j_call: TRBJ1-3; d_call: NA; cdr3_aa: ASSLIAGNTIY
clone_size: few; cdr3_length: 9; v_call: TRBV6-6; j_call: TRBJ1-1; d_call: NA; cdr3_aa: ASSQGHHAF
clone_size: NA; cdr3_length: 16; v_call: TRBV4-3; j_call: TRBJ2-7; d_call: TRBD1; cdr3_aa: ASSQGHSRQGAGYEQY
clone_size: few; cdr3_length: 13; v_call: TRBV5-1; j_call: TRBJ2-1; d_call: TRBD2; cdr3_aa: ASRSFGGGDNEQF
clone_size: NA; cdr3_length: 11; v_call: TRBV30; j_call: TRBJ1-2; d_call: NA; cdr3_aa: AWTPGGAGRYT
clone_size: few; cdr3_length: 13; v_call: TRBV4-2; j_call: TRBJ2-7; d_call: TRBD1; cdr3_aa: ASSHLRTGAVIAY
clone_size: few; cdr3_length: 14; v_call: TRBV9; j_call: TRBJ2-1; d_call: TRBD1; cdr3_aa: ASSPTGGQSYNEQF
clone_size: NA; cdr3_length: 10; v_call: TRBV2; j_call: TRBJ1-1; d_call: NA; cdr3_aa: ASHPLGTEAF
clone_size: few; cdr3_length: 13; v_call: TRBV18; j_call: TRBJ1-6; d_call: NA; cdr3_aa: ASSPRGVGDSPLH
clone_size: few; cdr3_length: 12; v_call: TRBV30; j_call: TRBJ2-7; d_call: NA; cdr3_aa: AWRGRWRRYEQY
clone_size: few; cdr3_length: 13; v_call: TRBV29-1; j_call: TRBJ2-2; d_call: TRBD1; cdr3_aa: SVGGGETGAGELF
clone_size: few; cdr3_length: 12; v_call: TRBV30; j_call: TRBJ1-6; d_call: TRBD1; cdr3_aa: AWSRQGRYSPLH
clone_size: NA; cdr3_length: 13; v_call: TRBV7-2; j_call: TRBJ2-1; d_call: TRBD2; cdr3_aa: ASSPWTSGYNEQF
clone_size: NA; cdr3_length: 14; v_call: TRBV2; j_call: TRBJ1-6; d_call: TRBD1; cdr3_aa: ASSRDRRAYNSPLH
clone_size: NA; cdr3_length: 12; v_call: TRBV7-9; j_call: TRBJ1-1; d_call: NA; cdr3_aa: ASSFMAANTEAF
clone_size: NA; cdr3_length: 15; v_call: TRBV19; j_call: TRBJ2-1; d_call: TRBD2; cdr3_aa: ASSMRRGGSSYNEQF
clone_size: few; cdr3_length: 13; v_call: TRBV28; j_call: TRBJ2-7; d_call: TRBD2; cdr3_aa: ASRTSGVDGFEQY
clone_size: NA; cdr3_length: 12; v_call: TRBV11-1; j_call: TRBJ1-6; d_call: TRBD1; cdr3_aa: ASSLRQGISPLH
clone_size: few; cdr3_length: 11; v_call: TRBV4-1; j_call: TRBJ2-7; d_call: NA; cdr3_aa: ASSQDPPYEQY
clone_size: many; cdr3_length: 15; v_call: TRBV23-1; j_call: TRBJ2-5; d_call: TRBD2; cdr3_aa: ASSQSSPERGQETQY
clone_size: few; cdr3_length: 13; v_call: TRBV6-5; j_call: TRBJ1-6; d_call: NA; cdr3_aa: ASSYSGASGSPLH
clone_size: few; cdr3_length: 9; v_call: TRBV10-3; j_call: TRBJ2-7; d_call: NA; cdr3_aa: AISGSHEQY
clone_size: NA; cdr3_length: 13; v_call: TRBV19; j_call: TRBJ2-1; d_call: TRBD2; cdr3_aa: ASSITSESYNEQF
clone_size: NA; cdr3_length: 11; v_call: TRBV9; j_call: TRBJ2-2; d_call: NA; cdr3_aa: ASSLGGTGELF
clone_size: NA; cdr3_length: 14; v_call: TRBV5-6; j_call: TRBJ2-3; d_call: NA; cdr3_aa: ASSLQGLGFTDTQY
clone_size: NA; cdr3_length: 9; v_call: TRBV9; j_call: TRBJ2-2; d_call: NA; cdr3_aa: ASSVNGELF
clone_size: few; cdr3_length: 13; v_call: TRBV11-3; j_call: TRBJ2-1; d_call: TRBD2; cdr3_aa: ASSPSGGDYNEQF
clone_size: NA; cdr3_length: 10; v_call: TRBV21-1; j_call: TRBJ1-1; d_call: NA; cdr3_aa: ASSSGRRGTF
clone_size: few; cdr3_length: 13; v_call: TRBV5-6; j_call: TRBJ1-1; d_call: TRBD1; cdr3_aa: ASSFGTGLNTEAF
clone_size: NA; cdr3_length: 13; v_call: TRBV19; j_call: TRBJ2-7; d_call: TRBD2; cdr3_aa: ASNWGEAGVNEQY
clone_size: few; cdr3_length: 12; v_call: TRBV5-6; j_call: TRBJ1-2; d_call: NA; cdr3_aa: ASSWPGSDYGYT
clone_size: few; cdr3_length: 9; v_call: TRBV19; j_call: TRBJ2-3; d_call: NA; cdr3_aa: ASSYTDTQY
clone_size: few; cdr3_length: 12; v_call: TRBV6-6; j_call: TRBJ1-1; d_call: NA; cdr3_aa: ASSLKRANTEAF
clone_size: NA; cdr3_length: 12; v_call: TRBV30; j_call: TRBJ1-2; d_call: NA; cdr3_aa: AWSVLGHLYGYT
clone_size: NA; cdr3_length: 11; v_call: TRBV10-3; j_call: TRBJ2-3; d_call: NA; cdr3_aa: AIWPGGADTQY
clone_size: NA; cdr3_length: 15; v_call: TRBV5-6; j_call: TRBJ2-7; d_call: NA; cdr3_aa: ASSTGVGWISSYEQY
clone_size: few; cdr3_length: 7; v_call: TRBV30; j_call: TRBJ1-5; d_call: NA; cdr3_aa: AWGPPQH
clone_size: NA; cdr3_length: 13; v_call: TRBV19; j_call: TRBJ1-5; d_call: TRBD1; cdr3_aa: ASSMGRQGNQPQH
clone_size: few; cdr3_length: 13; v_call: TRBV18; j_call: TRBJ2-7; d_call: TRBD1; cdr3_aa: ASSPFRDRGYEQY
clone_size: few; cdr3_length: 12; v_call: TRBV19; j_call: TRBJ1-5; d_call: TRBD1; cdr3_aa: ASTKDRANQPQH
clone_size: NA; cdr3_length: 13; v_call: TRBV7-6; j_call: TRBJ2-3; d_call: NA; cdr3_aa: ASSLDRDRTDTQY
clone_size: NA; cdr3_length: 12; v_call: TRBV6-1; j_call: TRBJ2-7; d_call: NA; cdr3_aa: ASSALRWPYEQY
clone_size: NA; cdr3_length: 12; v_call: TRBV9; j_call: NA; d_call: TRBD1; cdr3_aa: ASSGYRGRPEQY
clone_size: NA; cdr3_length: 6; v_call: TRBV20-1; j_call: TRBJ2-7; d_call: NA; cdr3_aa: SCYEQY
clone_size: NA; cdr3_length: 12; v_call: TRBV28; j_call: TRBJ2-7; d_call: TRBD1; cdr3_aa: ASSLSRGQYEQY
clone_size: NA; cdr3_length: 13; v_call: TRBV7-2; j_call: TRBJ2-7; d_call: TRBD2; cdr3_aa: ASSLASGSAYEQY
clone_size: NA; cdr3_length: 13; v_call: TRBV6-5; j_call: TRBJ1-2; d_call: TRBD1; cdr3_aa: ASSPSTGAEWGYT
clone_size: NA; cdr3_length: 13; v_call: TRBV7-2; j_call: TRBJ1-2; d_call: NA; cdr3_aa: ASSLVGGASYGYT
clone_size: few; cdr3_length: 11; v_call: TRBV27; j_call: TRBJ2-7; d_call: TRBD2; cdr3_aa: ASGGESSYEQY
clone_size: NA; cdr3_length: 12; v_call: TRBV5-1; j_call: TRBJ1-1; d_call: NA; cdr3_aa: ASSLDIGRGEAF